This TCR beta chain was sequenced during a study of CD8+CD57+ T cells in acquired aplastic anemia listed by TCRdb under 2018. Context from the whole study: On average, sorted CD4+ and CD8+ cells yielded 3.2 ug of extracted DNA, with a range of about 0.18 to 27.4 ug. A CD8+CD57+ expansion meant a frequency higher than the mean frequency seen in healthy subjects. What the research found in general, with its limitations: Fewer than 30 CD8+ CDR3 sequences were found in both patients and controls but appeared to be highly expressed in patients and within the immunodominant clones of the patients. Patients and healthy controls showed no significant difference in CD8+ Simpson's diversity (P=0.060).

Genomic DNA served as template for TCR beta VDJ combination and CDR3 sequence profiling. TCR repertoire sequencing was run on an Illumina HiSeq 2000. In the paper's pipeline: TRBV/TRBJ rearrangement plots, CDR3 size and DJ length profiles, and Simpson's diversity index were used to assess repertoires. Whichever DNA sequence was most abundant in the deep sequencing data was defined as the immunodominant clone. CDR3 amino acid sequences were screened for sharing across subjects and were compared with published repertoires and the VDJdb database. Clones were called with MiXCR by TCRdb after fastp trimmed the public reads at Q25, and only in-frame beta chains were retained. Each record represents a unique CDR3 protein, reported with the most common genes and DNA among its rows. These V and J calls originate from TCRdb's pipeline instead of the authors' own analysis. The sample contains more than 150,000 distinct CDR3 sequences, about half of them found a single time. The ten most abundant clones make up around 13% of the sample.

A word on this clonotype: It has no known antigen specificity. No much larger clone exists at a distance of one base, and base qualities are not known.

Patients chosen for sequencing had shown expansion of CD8+CD57+ cells by flow cytometry. All patients had severe acquired aplastic anemia diagnosed by International Study of Aplastic Anemia and Agranulocytosis and Camitta criteria. No patient had received any therapy when blood was sampled. TCR repertoires of sorted CD4+ and CD8+ blood T cells from severe aplastic anemia patients and healthy subjects were deep-sequenced in the study. Patients were enrolled under clinicaltrials.gov protocols 00001620, 01623167, 00001397, 00071045, 00081523 and 00961064 in the USA. Ficoll-Paque density gradient centrifugation was used to isolate peripheral blood mononuclear cells. Before DNA extraction, CD4+ and CD8+ T cells were sorted with FACS or magnetic beads. From the cysteine up to the phenylalanine, the CDR3 has a length of 12 residues. Left in the record is the CDR3 DNA by itself, 36 bases read in frame from the first base. Looking up the germline V gene yields CDR1 KGHSH and CDR2 LQKENI. Trimming at the junction amounts to 2 bases on V and 6 bases on J, and the germline ends lie 4 bases apart.

The sample taken for sequencing was sorted CD4+, CD8+, or CD8+CD57+ T cells (not recorded which) from PBMCs. The chain uses TRBV18 and TRBJ2-2; no D gene is confidently identified. The receptor's source is a human donor with aplastic anemia. In nucleotide form, the sequence is TGTGCCAGCTCACCAGAGGCCGGGGAGCTGTTTTTT. Translated, this is CASSPEAGELFF.